This T cell receptor beta chain was identified during a study of T cell repertoires in cytomegalovirus infection. Study as a whole: From public TCR beta signatures came an indication of both CMV infection and matching HLA type.

TCRdb re-analysed the reads in MiXCR, keeping a single row per CDR3 protein. The sample lists around 740,000 distinct CDR3 sequences; 35% were seen once. This clonotype was observed a few times. Its specificity is unknown. Germline-derived CDR1 and CDR2 are MNHEY and SMNVEV (reference sequence). CDR3 length: 16 residues. V dropped 3 bases and J dropped 4; count of bases not matched to a gene: 9. General observations from the study: Identification of carriers of CMV plus the relevant HLA was performed using cumulative public TCR beta family frequency. The study found HLA-C-restricted CMV-specific TCR beta clonotypes dominating the ex vivo response.

Source material: PBMCs. This receptor was identified in a human donor in good health (CMV status not recorded). Some clones in this sample may be carry-over from other donors' samples. The chain carries TRBV27 and TRBJ1-5; TRBD1 agrees at 7 bases. The CDR3 DNA reads as TGTGCCAGCAGTTTTTGGACAGGAGATATTAATCAGCCCCAGCATTTT. It is translated as CASSFWTGDINQPQHF.